This T cell receptor beta chain was observed in a study of CD8+CD57+ T cells in acquired aplastic anemia. At the level of the study: Isolated CD4+ and CD8+ cells, once sorted, yielded DNA averaging around 3.1 ug. Study-wide points: Researchers report that around 29 CD8+ CDR3 sequences appeared in both patients and controls.

On this clonotype itself: Its target is unknown.

TCR beta VDJ and CDR3 profiles were obtained from a genomic DNA template. TCRdb re-called the reads with MiXCR, one entry per CDR3 protein. The table shows some 170,000 distinct CDR3 sequences, with roughly 48% occurring only once. Sequencing was done on patients that had shown CD8+CD57+ cell expansion by flow cytometry. A severe acquired aplastic anemia diagnosis applied to all patients. CDR1 is MRHNA and CDR2 is SNTAGT in the germline V gene. Trimming took off 6 bases at V and 11 bases at J, with 16 bases between the two ends. CDR3 length equals 12 residues. The TCR was taken from a human donor with aplastic anemia. The chain employs TRBV6-4 and TRBJ1-1, with D tentatively TRBD1 (5 bases). Sequenced: sorted CD4+, CD8+, or CD8+CD57+ T cells (not recorded which) from PBMCs. The CDR3 region is CASRGTAGEAFF. DNA for the CDR3: TGTGCCAGCAGGGGGACGGCGGGGGAGGCTTTCTTT.